This TCR beta chain was identified in a study of cytomegalovirus exposure and HLA in healthy donors. This clone was found a few times. Its antigen is currently unknown. With 60 Vbeta and 13 Jbeta primers, the PCR was carried out. Data came from immunoSEQ multiplex PCR; TCRdb stores just in-frame clones and leaves some out. The repertoire holds under 130,000 clones, with around 70% as singletons. Donors had nominal health at sampling but likely had unrecorded immune exposures. Study results and caveats: Available immune exposure information covered CMV serostatus only. Presence/absence analyses supposed approximately even sequencing depth among donors. Association of approximately 18,000 TCR beta sequences with HLA alleles was found at 0.05 false discovery rate in a later analysis.

This sequence was found in a man aged 30 to 39 in good health and CMV-seronegative. Material for sequencing was PBMCs.

Here the CDR3 reads CASSLGQANEKLFF. CDR3 nucleotide sequence: TGTGCCAGCAGCTTGGGGCAGGCTAATGAAAAACTGTTTTTT. The genes are TRBV7-6 and TRBJ1-4, with D possibly matching TRBD1 (5 bases). There are 14 residues in the CDR3. Deletions cut 3 bases from V and 3 bases from J, with 8 bases between. Germline CDR1 and CDR2: SGHVS and FNYEAQ. Full variable domain (remainder filled in from reference TRBV7-6 and TRBJ1-4): GAGVSQSPRYKVTKRGQDVALRCDPISGHVSLYWYRQALGQGPEFLTYFNYEAQQDKSGLPNDRFSAERPEGSISTLTIQRTEQRDSAMYRCASSLGQANEKLFFGSGTQLSVL.